The 25 T cell receptor beta chains presented below share a single source sample, sequenced in a study of response to subunit inactivated influenza vaccine. In TCRdb, the RT-PCR reads were re-called with MiXCR into one record per CDR3 protein. The table has about 480,000 distinct CDR3 sequences, approximately 9.9% seen once. Sequences were derived from PBMCs from blood, sampled more than 35 days after vaccination. The receptors were gathered from a man aged 50-60 years who received an inactivated influenza vaccine.

This clonotype was picked up many times. The V call is TRBV20-1, the J call TRBJ2-7; TRBD2 aligns across 8 bases. The CDR3 extends over 16 amino acids. V shed 0 bases and J 2 bases; nucleotides not matched to a gene: 9. Germline CDR1 DFQATT, CDR2 SNEGSKA (reference sequence). The CDR3 DNA follows: TGCAGTGCTAGAGATCGGGCGGGGGGTCCCACCTACGAGCAGTACTTC. Its protein product is CSARDRAGGPTYEQYF.

This clonotype was seen a handful of times. The chain recombines TRBV12-3 or TRBV12-4 with TRBJ2-3, with 8 bases that match TRBD2. V lost 5 bases to trimming and J lost 3 bases; unmatched junction nucleotides: 4. The CDR3 sequence is 14 residues long. CDR3 protein: CASSKRERTDTQYF. CDR3 nucleotide sequence: TGTGCCAGCAGTAAGCGGGAGCGGACAGATACGCAGTATTTT.

This chain joins TRBV28 and TRBJ2-5, with D perhaps TRBD1 (6 bases). CDR1 is MDHEN, CDR2 SYDVKM, per germline. V gave up 10 bases and J gave up 4 bases, with 19 bases separating them. CDR3 size: 14 residues. CDR3 in amino acids: CAIKEDFRGETQYF. CDR3 in DNA: TGTGCCATCAAGGAGGATTTCAGGGGAGAGACCCAGTACTTC.

This clonotype was picked up many times. V is TRBV4-2 and J is TRBJ2-1, with a possible D match to TRBD2 (5 bases). The V gene lost 0 bases and the J gene lost 1 base, with 7 bases spanning the gap. This CDR3 comprises 15 residues. In germline, CDR1 is LGHNA, CDR2 YNFKEQ. The CDR3 region has the DNA TGTGCCAGCAGCCAAGAGTGGGAGTCCTACAATGAGCAGTTCTTC. Translated: CASSQEWESYNEQFF.

This clonotype showed up many times. CDR3 protein: CASSLLARPNEKLFF. CDR3 bases: TGTGCCAGCAGCTTACTTGCCAGACCAAATGAAAAACTGTTTTTT. This chain connects TRBV7-6 to TRBJ1-4; D is unclear. V lost 2 bases and J 5 bases, leaving 12 bases between the germline ends. CDR1 is SGHVS and CDR2 is FNYEAQ in the germline V gene. The CDR3 has 15 residues.

This chain links TRBV7-9 with TRBJ1-4; D gene unclear. V lost 3 bases and J 8 bases, leaving 13 bases between the germline ends. The CDR3 spans 14 residues. Germline V gives CDR1 SEHNR, CDR2 FQNEAQ (reference sequence). CDR3 coding DNA: TGTGCCAGCAGCTTTATAGGGAATAAAGAAAAACTGTTTTTT. This codes for CASSFIGNKEKLFF.

This clonotype was counted a few times. The rearrangement joins TRBV20-1 to TRBJ2-3; 9 nucleotides align to TRBD2. This CDR3 contains 11 residues. The J segment lost 14 bases and the V segment lost 7 bases, leaving 10 bases of the junction unmatched. CDR1 DFQATT and CDR2 SNEGSKA come from the germline V gene (reference sequence). CDR3 sequence reads: CSVSPGTSWYF. The DNA of the CDR3 is TGCAGTGTTAGCCCCGGGACTAGCTGGTATTTT.

The V call is TRBV7-2, the J call TRBJ2-7; D is possibly TRBD2 (6 bases). This CDR3 has 14 residues. V was trimmed by 5 bases and J by 1 base, leaving 12 bases between them. CDR1 is SGHTA, CDR2 FQGNSA, per germline. Here the CDR3 DNA reads TGTGCCAGCAGCCCCGCCGGGACTTCCTACGAGCAGTACTTC. Its translation: CASSPAGTSYEQYF.

This clonotype was counted a few times. The chain has TRBV2 and TRBJ1-2; tentatively, D is TRBD1 (6 bases). Per germline, CDR1 SNHLY and CDR2 FYNNEI. The V gene lost 1 base and the J gene lost 6 bases, with 15 bases spanning the gap. This CDR3 is built from 15 residues. The DNA of the CDR3 is TGTGCCAGCAGTGAAGTGCGGGGGGCGCCTAATGGCTACACCTTC. Protein product: CASSEVRGAPNGYTF.

The chain is built from TRBV16 and TRBJ2-1; no reliable D call. Per germline, CDR1 KGHSY and CDR2 FQNENV. This CDR3 is 15 amino acids long. Trimming stripped 2 bases from V and 6 bases from J, with 14 bases between. CDR3 protein: CASSQLRSGGNEQFF. The CDR3 coding sequence is TGTGCCAGCAGCCAACTCAGGTCCGGCGGCAATGAGCAGTTCTTC.

This clonotype was counted only a few times. The rearrangement joins TRBV12-3 or TRBV12-4 to TRBJ2-7; D perhaps matches TRBD2 (6 bases). The V gene lost 5 bases and the J gene lost 3 bases, with 14 bases spanning the gap. CDR3 length: 14 residues. CDR3 sequence (DNA): TGTGCCAGCAGTCCCACCGGCGGGGTCTACGAGCAGTACTTC. This codes for CASSPTGGVYEQYF.

The chain links TRBV5-5 to TRBJ1-1, with D possibly being TRBD1 (6 bases). The CDR3 is made up of 15 amino acids. Trimming removed 0 bases from V and 1 base from J, with 10 bases in between. Germline V gene sequence: CDR1 SGHKS, CDR2 YYEKEE (reference sequence). CDR3 coding DNA: TGTGCCAGCAGCTTGGCGGGGGCCCAGAACACTGAAGCTTTCTTT. As protein: CASSLAGAQNTEAFF. The variable domain in full, completed from reference TRBV5-5 and TRBJ1-1, reads DAGVTQSPTHLIKTRGQQVTLRCSPISGHKSVSWYQQVLGQGPQFIFQYYEKEERGRGNFPDRFSARQFPNYSSELNVNALLLGDSALYLCASSLAGAQNTEAFFGQGTRLTVV.

This clonotype was detected a few times. The chain's CDR3 is CASSPQTGTGGYEQYF. The CDR3 DNA follows: TGTGCCAGCAGTCCACAGACCGGGACAGGGGGCTACGAGCAGTACTTC. This chain joins TRBV6-1 and TRBJ2-7, with TRBD1 matching over 11 bases. The CDR3 is 16 amino acids. Germline values: CDR1 MNHNS, CDR2 SASEGT. J was trimmed by 3 bases and V by 5 bases; bases with no gene match: 9.

The chain combines TRBV28 with TRBJ1-2; D might be TRBD1 (6 bases). Trimming pared 8 bases from V and 2 bases from J, leaving 18 bases between. This CDR3 has 15 residues. Germline-derived CDR1 and CDR2 are MDHEN and SYDVKM. DNA of the CDR3: TGTGCCAGCTTAGCCCCCCCGGACAGAAACTATGGCTACACCTTC. Translating gives CASLAPPDRNYGYTF.

This chain uses TRBV7-9 with TRBJ2-7; no definite D call. V lost 5 bases and J lost 4, with 21 bases in between. In germline, CDR1 is SEHNR, CDR2 FQNEAQ (reference sequence). CDR3 length: 16 amino acids. CDR3 in DNA: TGTGCCAGCAGCCCCAATCCGCGCGGAAAATTGTACGAGCAGTACTTC. Translated: CASSPNPRGKLYEQYF. The variable domain in full, with the rest retrieved from reference TRBV7-9 and TRBJ2-7, is DTGVSQNPRHKITKRGQNVTFRCDPISEHNRLYWYRQTLGQGPEFLTYFQNEAQLEKSRLLSDRFSAERPKGSFSTLEIQRTEQGDSAMYLCASSPNPRGKLYEQYFGPGTRLTVT.

Here the CDR3 DNA reads TGTGCCAGCAGTTTAGCCCGGACTTATAGCACAGATACGCAGTATTTT. This translates into CASSLARTYSTDTQYF. V and J are TRBV12-3 or TRBV12-4 and TRBJ2-3; weak D call: TRBD2 (5 bases). The ends were cut back, 0 bases at V and 0 bases at J, with 10 bases in the middle. This CDR3 spans 16 amino acids.

The gene calls are TRBV5-1 and TRBJ2-5, with D tentatively TRBD2 (7 bases). V shed 6 bases and J shed 5 bases, with 26 bases lying between them. The CDR3 is 17 residues long. Germline lookup yields CDR1 SGHRS and CDR2 YFSETQ. The CDR3 sequence: CASIQDPRRGAVETQYF. The CDR3 nucleotides are TGCGCCAGCATTCAGGACCCCAGACGGGGGGCAGTCGAGACCCAGTACTTC.

This CDR3 reads CASRGTSGNSYEQYF. CDR3 DNA: TGTGCCAGCAGGGGGACTAGCGGAAACTCCTACGAGCAGTACTTC. The rearrangement links TRBV7-2 to TRBJ2-7; 11 positions agree with TRBD2. This CDR3 spans 15 amino acids. V gave up 6 bases and J gave up 0 bases; unmatched junction bases: 4. CDR1 is SGHTA and CDR2 is FQGNSA in the germline V gene.

This clonotype was seen a few times. The genes are TRBV7-9 and TRBJ1-2, with D unclear. The V and J ends lost 2 bases and 5 bases respectively, with 12 bases between them. From germline, CDR1 is SEHNR and CDR2 FQNEAQ (reference sequence). CDR3 size: 14 residues. The CDR3 region is CASSLKYGFYGYTF. The DNA of the CDR3 is TGTGCCAGCAGCTTAAAATATGGTTTTTATGGCTACACCTTC.

This clonotype was seen a handful of times. The chain employs TRBV10-3 and TRBJ2-7; 9 bases line up with TRBD1. The CDR3 extends over 14 amino acids. The germline V gene encodes CDR1 ENHRY and CDR2 SYGVKD. V trimming: 3 bases; J trimming: 1 base; junction bases outside the gene matches: 1. CDR3 coding DNA: TGTGCCATCAGTGACGGGACAGGGTCCTACGAGCAGTACTTC. Its protein product is CAISDGTGSYEQYF.

This clonotype appeared many times. The chain employs TRBV20-1 and TRBJ2-1; tentatively, D is TRBD1 or TRBD2 (5 bases each). Trimming left V 7 bases short and J 6 bases short, with 25 bases between. Germline V gene sequence: CDR1 DFQATT, CDR2 SNEGSKA (reference sequence). This CDR3 is 16 amino acids long. The CDR3 coding sequence is TGCAGTGTCGGCCTGATAACTCCGATGGGGGTCAATGAGCAGTTCTTC. Translated: CSVGLITPMGVNEQFF.

This clonotype was picked up many times. CDR3 sequence reads: CASSLWGVDEKLFF. CDR3 DNA: TGTGCCAGCAGTTTGTGGGGCGTTGATGAAAAACTGTTTTTT. V is TRBV12-3 or TRBV12-4 and J is TRBJ1-4, with a tentative D call TRBD1 (5 bases). V was pared by 3 bases and J by 6 bases, with 11 bases between. The CDR3 runs to 14 residues.

The CDR3: CASSLTSGRSHEQYF. The CDR3 region has the DNA TGTGCCAGCAGCTTAACTAGCGGGAGGTCTCACGAGCAGTACTTC. The rearrangement links TRBV7-3 to TRBJ2-7, with 10 bases fitting TRBD2. Per germline, CDR1 SGHTA and CDR2 FQGTGA. The V gene end was trimmed by 0 bases and the J gene end by 5 bases; junction bases not matched to a gene: 4. The CDR3 is 15 residues long.

The CDR3 loop is CASSQDPTGSYEQYF. DNA of the CDR3: TGTGCCAGCAGCCAAGATCCGACAGGGTCCTACGAGCAGTACTTC. The rearrangement links TRBV4-2 to TRBJ2-7; the match to TRBD1 covers 7 bases. J was trimmed by 1 base and V by 0 bases; bases with no gene match: 3. CDR3 length: 15 residues. Germline V gene data show CDR1 as LGHNA and CDR2 as YNFKEQ.

This sequence joins TRBV10-3 and TRBJ2-1; 13 bases match TRBD2. The V gene end was trimmed by 2 bases and the J gene end by 8 bases; junction bases not matched to a gene: 6. This CDR3 comprises 16 residues. Germline V CDR1 and CDR2: ENHRY, SYGVKD. Here the CDR3 DNA reads TGTGCCATCAGTGAGGGGACTAGCGGGATTGAAGATGAGCAGTTCTTC. Protein: CAISEGTSGIEDEQFF.